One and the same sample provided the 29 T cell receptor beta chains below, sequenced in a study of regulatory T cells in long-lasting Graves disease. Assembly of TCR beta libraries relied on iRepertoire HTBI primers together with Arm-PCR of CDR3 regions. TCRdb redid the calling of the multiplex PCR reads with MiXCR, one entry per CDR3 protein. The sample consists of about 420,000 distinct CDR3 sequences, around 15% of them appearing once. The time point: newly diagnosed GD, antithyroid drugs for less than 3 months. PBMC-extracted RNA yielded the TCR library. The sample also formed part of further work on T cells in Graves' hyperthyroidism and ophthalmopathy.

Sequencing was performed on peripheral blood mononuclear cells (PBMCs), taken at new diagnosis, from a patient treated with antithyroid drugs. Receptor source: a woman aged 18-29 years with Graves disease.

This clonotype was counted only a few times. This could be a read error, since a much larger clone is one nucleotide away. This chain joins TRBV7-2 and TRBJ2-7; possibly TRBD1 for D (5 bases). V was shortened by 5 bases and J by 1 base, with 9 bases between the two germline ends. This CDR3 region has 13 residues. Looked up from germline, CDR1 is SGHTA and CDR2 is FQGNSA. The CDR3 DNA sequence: TGTGCCAGCAGCATGAGGACATCCTACGAGCAGTACTTC. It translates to CASSMRTSYEQYF.

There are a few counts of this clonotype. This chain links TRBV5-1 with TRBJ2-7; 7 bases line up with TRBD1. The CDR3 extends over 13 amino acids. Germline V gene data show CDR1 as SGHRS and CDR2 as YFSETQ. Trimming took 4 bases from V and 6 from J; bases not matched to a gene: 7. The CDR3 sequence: CASSRTRGREQYF. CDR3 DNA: TGCGCCAGCAGCCGTACGAGGGGGCGCGAGCAGTACTTC.

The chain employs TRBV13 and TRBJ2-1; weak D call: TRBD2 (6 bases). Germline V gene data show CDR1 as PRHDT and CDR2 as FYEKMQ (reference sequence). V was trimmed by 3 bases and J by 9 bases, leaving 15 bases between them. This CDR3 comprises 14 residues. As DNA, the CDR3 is TGTGCCAGCAGCTTGGCTCTAGCGCTGGGTGAGCAGTTCTTC. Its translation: CASSLALALGEQFF.

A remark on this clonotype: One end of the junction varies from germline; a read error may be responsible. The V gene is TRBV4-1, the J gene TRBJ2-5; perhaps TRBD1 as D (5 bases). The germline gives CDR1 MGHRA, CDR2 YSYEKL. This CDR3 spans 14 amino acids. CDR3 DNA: TGCGCCAGCAGCCCGAGACAGTCACAAGAGACCCACTACTTC. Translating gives CASSPRQSQETHYF.

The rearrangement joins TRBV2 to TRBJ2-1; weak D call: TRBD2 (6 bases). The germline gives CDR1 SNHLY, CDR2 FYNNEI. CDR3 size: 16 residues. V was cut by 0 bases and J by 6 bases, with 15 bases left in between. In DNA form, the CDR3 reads TGTGCCAGCAGTGAAGCGGTGGGGGACTTCGGCAATGAGCAGTTCTTC. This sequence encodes CASSEAVGDFGNEQFF.

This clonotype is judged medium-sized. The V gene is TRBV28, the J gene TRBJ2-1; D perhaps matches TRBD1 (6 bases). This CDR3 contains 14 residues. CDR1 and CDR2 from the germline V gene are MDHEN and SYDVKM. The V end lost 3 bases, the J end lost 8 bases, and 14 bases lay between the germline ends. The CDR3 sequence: CASSFPYRAYEQFF. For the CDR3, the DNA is TGTGCCAGCAGTTTTCCCTACAGGGCCTATGAGCAGTTCTTC.

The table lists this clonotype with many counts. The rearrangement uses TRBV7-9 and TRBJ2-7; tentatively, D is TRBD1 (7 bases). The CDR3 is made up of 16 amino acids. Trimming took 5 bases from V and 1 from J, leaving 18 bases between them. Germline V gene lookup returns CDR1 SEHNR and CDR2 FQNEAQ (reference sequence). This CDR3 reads CASSARGGTESYEQYF. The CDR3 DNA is TGTGCCAGCAGCGCCAGGGGCGGGACAGAGTCCTACGAGCAGTACTTC.

In nucleotides, the CDR3 is TGTGCCATCAGTGAGTCTCGGAAGGCCTACGAGCAGTACTTC. Translation gives CAISESRKAYEQYF. The V gene is TRBV10-3, the J gene TRBJ2-7; D unresolved. Trimming removed 0 bases from V and 2 bases from J, with 8 bases in between. Germline V gene data show CDR1 as ENHRY and CDR2 as SYGVKD. This CDR3 has 14 amino acids.

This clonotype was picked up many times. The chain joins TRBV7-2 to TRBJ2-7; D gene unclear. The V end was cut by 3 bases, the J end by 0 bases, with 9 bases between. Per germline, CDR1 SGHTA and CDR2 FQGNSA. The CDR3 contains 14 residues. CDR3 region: CASSFGRSSYEQYF. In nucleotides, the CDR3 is TGTGCCAGCAGCTTTGGCCGGTCCTCCTACGAGCAGTACTTC.

DNA of the CDR3: TGTGCCAGCAGCTTAATTACGCGGCCTCCCGGGGAGCTGTTTTTT. This encodes CASSLITRPPGELFF. This chain connects TRBV7-3 to TRBJ2-2, with D hard to call. Germline assignment: CDR1 SGHTA and CDR2 FQGTGA. Trimming removed 1 base at V and 6 bases at J, with 12 bases between. There are 15 residues in the CDR3.

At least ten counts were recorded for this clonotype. The CDR3 bases are TGCAGCGCCGACCCCCAATGGGAGACCCAGTACTTC. Amino acid sequence: CSADPQWETQYF. The chain uses TRBV20-1 and TRBJ2-5; D unresolved. The CDR3 spans 12 residues. Germline V lookup: CDR1 DFQATT, CDR2 SNEGSKA (reference sequence).

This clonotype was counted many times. In DNA form, the CDR3 reads TGTGCCAGCAGTGACTATTCAGATACGCAGTATTTT. This codes for CASSDYSDTQYF. V is TRBV2 and J is TRBJ2-3; the D is unclear. Trimming shortened V by 3 bases and J by 4 bases, and 5 bases separated the two germline ends. The CDR3 spans 12 residues. The V gene's germline CDR1 is SNHLY and CDR2 FYNNEI. Supplemented by reference TRBV2 and TRBJ2-3, the full variable domain reads EPEVTQTPSHQVTQMGQEVILRCVPISNHLYFYWYRQILGQKVEFLVSFYNNEISEKSEIFDDQFSVERPDGSNFTLKIRSTKLEDSAMYFCASSDYSDTQYFGPGTRLTVL.

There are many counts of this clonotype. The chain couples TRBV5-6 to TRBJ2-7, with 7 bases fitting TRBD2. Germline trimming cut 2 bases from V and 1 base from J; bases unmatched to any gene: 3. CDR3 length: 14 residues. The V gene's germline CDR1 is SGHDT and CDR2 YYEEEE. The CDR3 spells CASSFSAGSYEQYF. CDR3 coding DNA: TGTGCCAGCAGCTTCTCAGCGGGGTCCTACGAGCAGTACTTC.

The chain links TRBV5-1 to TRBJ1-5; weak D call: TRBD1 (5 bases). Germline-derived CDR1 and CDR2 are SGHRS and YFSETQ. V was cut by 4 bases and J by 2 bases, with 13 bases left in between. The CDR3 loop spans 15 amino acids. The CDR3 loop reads CASSPDTGGNQPQHF. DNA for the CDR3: TGCGCCAGCAGCCCGGACACGGGAGGCAATCAGCCCCAGCATTTT.

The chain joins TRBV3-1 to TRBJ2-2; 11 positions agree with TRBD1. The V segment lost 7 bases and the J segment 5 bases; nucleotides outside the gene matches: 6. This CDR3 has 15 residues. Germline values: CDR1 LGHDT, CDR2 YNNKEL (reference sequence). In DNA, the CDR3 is TGTGCCAGCACCCGGACAGGGGGCGGAACCGGGGAGCTGTTTTTT. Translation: CASTRTGGGTGELFF. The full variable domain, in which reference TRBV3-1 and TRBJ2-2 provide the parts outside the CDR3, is DTAVSQTPKYLVTQMGNDKSIKCEQNLGHDTMYWYKQDSKKFLKIMFSYNNKELIINETVPNRFSPKSPDKAHLNLHINSLELGDSAVYFCASTRTGGGTGELFFGEGSRLTVL.

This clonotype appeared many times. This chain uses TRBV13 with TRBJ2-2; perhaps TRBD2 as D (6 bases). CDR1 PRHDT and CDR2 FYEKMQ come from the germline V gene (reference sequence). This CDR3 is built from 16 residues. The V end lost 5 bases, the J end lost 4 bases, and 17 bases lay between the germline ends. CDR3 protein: CASSPRGRQGTGELFF. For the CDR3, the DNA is TGTGCCAGCAGCCCTCGAGGGAGGCAGGGCACCGGGGAGCTGTTTTTT.

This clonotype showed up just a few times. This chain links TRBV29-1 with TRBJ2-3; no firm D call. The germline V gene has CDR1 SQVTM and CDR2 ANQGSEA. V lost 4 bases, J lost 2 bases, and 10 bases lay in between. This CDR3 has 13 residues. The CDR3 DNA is TGCAGCGTTGTGACGGATTCCACAGATACGCAGTATTTT. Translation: CSVVTDSTDTQYF.

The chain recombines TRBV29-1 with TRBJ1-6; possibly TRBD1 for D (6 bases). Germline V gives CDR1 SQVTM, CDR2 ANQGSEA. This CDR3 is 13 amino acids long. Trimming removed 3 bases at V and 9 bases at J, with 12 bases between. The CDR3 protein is CSVEEQGGSPLHF. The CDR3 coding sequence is TGCAGCGTTGAGGAACAGGGTGGTTCACCCCTCCACTTT.

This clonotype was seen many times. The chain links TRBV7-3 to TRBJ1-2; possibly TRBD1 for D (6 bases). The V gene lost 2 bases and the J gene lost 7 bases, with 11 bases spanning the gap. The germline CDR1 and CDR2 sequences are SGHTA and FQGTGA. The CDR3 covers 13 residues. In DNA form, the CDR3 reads TGTGCCAGCAGCTTACAACAGGGACGTGGCTACACCTTC. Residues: CASSLQQGRGYTF.

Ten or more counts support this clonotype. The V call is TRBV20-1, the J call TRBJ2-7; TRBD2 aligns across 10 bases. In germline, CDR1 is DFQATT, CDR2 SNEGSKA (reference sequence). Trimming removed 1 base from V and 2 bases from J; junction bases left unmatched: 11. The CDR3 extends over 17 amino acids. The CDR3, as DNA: TGCAGTGCTAGAGCCCCACTTAGGACTAGCGGAACCTACGAGCAGTACTTC. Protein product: CSARAPLRTSGTYEQYF.

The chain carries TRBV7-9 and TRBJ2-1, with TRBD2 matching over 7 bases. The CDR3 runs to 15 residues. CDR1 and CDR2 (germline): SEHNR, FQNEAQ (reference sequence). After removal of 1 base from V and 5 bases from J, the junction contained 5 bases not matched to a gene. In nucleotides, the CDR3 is TGTGCCAGCAGCTTAGAACCCAGCGGGGACAATGAGCAGTTCTTC. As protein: CASSLEPSGDNEQFF.

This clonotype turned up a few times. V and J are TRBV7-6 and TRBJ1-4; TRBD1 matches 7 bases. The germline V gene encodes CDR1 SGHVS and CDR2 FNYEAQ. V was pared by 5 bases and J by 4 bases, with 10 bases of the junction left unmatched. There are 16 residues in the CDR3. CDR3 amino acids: CASSRNGQALNEKLFF. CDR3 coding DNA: TGTGCCAGCAGCCGTAACGGACAGGCCCTTAATGAAAAACTGTTTTTT.

The CDR3 sequence is CASSVGFSSYEQYF. The DNA of the CDR3 is TGTGCCAGCAGCGTTGGGTTTTCGAGCTACGAGCAGTACTTC. The chain uses TRBV9 and TRBJ2-7; D not certain. The CDR3 is made up of 14 amino acids. Germline CDR1 SGDLS, CDR2 YYNGEE. Deletions cut 2 bases from V and 3 bases from J, with 12 bases between.

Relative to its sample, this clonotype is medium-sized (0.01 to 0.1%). The CDR3: CASSREGGTEAFF. The CDR3 DNA reads TGTGCCAGCAGCCGCGAAGGAGGCACTGAAGCTTTCTTT. The chain has TRBV28 and TRBJ1-1; D unresolved. The CDR3 loop spans 13 amino acids. Germline CDR1 is MDHEN and CDR2 is SYDVKM. V was trimmed by 6 bases and J by 4 bases, leaving 12 bases between them.

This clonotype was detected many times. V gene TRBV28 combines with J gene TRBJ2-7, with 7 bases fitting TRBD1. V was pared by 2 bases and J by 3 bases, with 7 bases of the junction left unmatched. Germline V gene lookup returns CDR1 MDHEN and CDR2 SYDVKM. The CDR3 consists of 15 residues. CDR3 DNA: TGTGCCAGCAGTTTAAAGGGGGCAAGAGTCTACGAGCAGTACTTC. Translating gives CASSLKGARVYEQYF.

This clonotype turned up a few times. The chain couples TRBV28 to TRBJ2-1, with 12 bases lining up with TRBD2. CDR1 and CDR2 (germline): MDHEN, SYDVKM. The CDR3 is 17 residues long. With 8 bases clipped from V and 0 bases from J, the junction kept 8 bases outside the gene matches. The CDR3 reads CASRLAGGLGSYNEQFF. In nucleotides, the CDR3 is TGTGCCAGCCGGCTAGCGGGAGGGCTGGGCTCCTACAATGAGCAGTTCTTC.

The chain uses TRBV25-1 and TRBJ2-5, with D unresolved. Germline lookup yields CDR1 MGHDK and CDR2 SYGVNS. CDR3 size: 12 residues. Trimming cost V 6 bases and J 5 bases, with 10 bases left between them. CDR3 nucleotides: TGTGCCAGCAGCCTGACATCGGAGACCCAGTACTTC. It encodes CASSLTSETQYF.

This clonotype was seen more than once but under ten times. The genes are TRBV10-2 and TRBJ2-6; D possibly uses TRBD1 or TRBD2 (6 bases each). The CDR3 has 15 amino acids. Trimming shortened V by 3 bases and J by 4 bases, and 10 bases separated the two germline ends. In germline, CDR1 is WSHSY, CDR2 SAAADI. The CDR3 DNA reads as TGCGCCAGCAGTGAAGGGGGGCAAGGGGCCAACGTCCTGACTTTC. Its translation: CASSEGGQGANVLTF.

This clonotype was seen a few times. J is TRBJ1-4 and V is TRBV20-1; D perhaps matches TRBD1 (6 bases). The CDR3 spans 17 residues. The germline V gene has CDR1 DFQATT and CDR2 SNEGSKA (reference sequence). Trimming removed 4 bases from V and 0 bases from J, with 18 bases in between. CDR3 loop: CSAIPPGGGTTNEKLFF. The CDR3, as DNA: TGCAGTGCTATCCCCCCTGGGGGCGGTACAACTAATGAAAAACTGTTTTTT.